The 10 T cell receptor beta chains presented below share a single source sample, sequenced in a study of HIV-infected patients and healthy controls. TCRdb reanalysed the 5' RACE reads using MiXCR and keeps one entry per CDR3 protein. Among roughly 70,000 distinct CDR3 sequences listed, about 15% were seen once. Sequences were obtained from CD4+ T cells from blood. These receptors originate from a human donor in good health.

There are many counts of this clonotype. The chain has TRBV28 and TRBJ2-1, with 7 bases matching TRBD1. The CDR3 consists of 15 residues. The germline gives CDR1 MDHEN, CDR2 SYDVKM. V dropped 5 bases and J dropped 7; count of bases not matched to a gene: 11. The CDR3 DNA follows: TGTGCCAGCAGTACAAGCCGGGACAGAACAAATGAGCAGTTCTTC. This sequence encodes CASSTSRDRTNEQFF.

This clonotype was seen ten or more times. The gene calls are TRBV29-1 and TRBJ2-2; a possible D gene is TRBD1 (6 bases). V was trimmed by 4 bases and J by 1 base, leaving 10 bases between them. The CDR3 is 14 amino acids. The V gene's germline CDR1 is SQVTM and CDR2 ANQGSEA. The DNA of the CDR3 is TGCAGCGTTGTCGGCAGGGGGAACACCGGGGAGCTGTTTTTT. The encoded protein is CSVVGRGNTGELFF.

This clonotype was observed a few times. The chain links TRBV29-1 to TRBJ2-1; 9 positions match TRBD2. CDR1 and CDR2 (germline): SQVTM, ANQGSEA. Trimming took 6 bases from V and 1 from J; bases not matched to a gene: 4. This CDR3 has 14 amino acids. The CDR3 region is CSVSSGGSYNEQFF. CDR3 nucleotide sequence: TGCAGCGTCTCCAGCGGGGGGTCCTACAATGAGCAGTTCTTC.

The chain couples TRBV4-3 to TRBJ2-7; D uncertain. The germline CDR1 and CDR2 sequences are LGHNA and YSLEER. The CDR3 length is 16 residues. V was cut by 0 bases and J by 0 bases, with 12 bases left in between. DNA of the CDR3: TGCGCCAGCAGCCAAGATATCGCCACCAGCTCCTACGAGCAGTACTTC. Translated: CASSQDIATSSYEQYF.

The gene calls are TRBV7-2 and TRBJ1-5; D gene ambiguous. The V end was cut by 5 bases, the J end by 6 bases, with 17 bases between. Germline lookup yields CDR1 SGHTA and CDR2 FQGNSA. The CDR3 covers 15 residues. The CDR3 nucleotides are TGTGCCAGCAGCCCCACTCGGGTCCCCGGTCAGCCCCAGCATTTT. Its protein is CASSPTRVPGQPQHF.

This clonotype was detected ten times or more. The gene calls are TRBV7-2 and TRBJ2-3, with D perhaps TRBD1 or TRBD2 (6 bases each). The CDR3 totals 17 residues. V lost 4 bases, J lost 5 bases, and 22 bases lay in between. Germline lookup yields CDR1 SGHTA and CDR2 FQGNSA. CDR3 sequence (DNA): TGTGCCAGCAGCTATGGGGGCGGGGTGGCCGTGGGAGATACGCAGTATTTT. It encodes CASSYGGGVAVGDTQYF. Together with reference TRBV7-2 and TRBJ2-3, the CDR3 gives the full variable domain: GAGVSQSPSNKVTEKGKDVELRCDPISGHTALYWYRQSLGQGLEFLIYFQGNSAPDKSGLPSDRFSAERTGGSVSTLTIQRTQQEDSAVYLCASSYGGGVAVGDTQYFGPGTRLTVL.

This clonotype was seen a few times. V is TRBV6-2 or TRBV6-3 and J is TRBJ2-7; 9 nucleotides line up with TRBD2. CDR1 MNHEY and CDR2 SVGEGT come from the germline V gene. There are 16 residues in the CDR3. Losses at the gene ends were 0 bases for V and 3 bases for J; bases not matched to a gene: 6. The CDR3 nucleotides are TGTGCCAGCAGTTACTCGAGTAGCGGGAGTGTCTACGAGCAGTACTTC. Amino acids: CASSYSSSGSVYEQYF.

Many counts were recorded for this clonotype. The rearrangement joins TRBV5-1 to TRBJ2-1; tentative D call: TRBD1 (5 bases). Per germline, CDR1 SGHRS and CDR2 YFSETQ. Trimming removed 0 bases at V and 0 bases at J, with 10 bases between. This CDR3 comprises 16 residues. The CDR3 DNA follows: TGCGCCAGCAGCTTGGCGGACAAGAGCTCCTACAATGAGCAGTTCTTC. Translated: CASSLADKSSYNEQFF.

The V and J genes are TRBV12-3 or TRBV12-4 and TRBJ1-1, with 7 bases matching TRBD1. This CDR3 comprises 13 residues. V lost 6 bases to trimming and J lost 5 bases; unmatched junction nucleotides: 6. CDR3 region: CASRGGGFTEAFF. For the CDR3, the DNA is TGTGCCAGCAGAGGGGGCGGGTTTACTGAAGCTTTCTTT.

This clonotype was recorded at least ten times. The chain recombines TRBV9 with TRBJ2-1; 8 bases map to TRBD2. Germline lookup yields CDR1 SGDLS and CDR2 YYNGEE. Losses at the gene ends were 2 bases for V and 4 bases for J; bases not matched to a gene: 5. The CDR3 covers 15 residues. The CDR3, as DNA: TGTGCCAGCAGCGTTGGGACTAGAAAATACAATGAGCAGTTCTTC. It is translated as CASSVGTRKYNEQFF. Filled out from reference TRBV9 and TRBJ2-1, the complete variable domain reads DSGVTQTPKHLITATGQRVTLRCSPRSGDLSVYWYQQSLDQGLQFLIQYYNGEERAKGNILERFSAQQFPDLHSELNLSSLELGDSALYFCASSVGTRKYNEQFFGPGTRLTVL.